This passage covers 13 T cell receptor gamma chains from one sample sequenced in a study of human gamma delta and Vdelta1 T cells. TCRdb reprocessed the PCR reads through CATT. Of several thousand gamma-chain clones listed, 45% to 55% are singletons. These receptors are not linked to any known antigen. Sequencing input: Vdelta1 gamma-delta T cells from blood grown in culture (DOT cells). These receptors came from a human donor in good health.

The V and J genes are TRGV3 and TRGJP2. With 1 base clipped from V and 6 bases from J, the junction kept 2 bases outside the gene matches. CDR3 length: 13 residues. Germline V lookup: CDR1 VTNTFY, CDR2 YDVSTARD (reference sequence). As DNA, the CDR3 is TGTGCCACCTGGGACAGCGGTGATTGGATCAAGACGTTT. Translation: CATWDSGDWIKTF.

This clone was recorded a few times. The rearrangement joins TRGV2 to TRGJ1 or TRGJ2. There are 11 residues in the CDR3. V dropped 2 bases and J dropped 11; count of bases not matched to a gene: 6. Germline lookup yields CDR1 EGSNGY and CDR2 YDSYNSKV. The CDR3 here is CATWDDREKLF. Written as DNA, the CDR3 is TGTGCCACCTGGGACGATCGGGAGAAACTCTTT.

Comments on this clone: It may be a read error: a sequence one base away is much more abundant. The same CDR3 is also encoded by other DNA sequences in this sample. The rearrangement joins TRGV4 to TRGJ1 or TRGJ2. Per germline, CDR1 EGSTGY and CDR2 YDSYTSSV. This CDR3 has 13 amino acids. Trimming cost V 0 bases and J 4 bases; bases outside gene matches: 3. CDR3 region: CATWDGSYYKKLF. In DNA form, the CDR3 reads TGTGCCACCTGGGATGGGTCCTATTATAAGAAACTCTTT.

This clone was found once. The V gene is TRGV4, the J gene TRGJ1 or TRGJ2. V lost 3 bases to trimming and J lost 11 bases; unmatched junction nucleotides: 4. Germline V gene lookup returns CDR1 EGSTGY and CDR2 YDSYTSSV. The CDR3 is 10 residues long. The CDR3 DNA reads TGTGCCACCTGGGATACGGAGAAACTCTTT. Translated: CATWDTEKLF.

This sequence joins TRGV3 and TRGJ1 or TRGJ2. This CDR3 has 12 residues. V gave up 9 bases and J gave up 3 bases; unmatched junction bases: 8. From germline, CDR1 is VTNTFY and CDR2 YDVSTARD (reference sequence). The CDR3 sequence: CATLSRYYKKLF. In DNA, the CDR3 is TGTGCCACCCTAAGTCGTTATTATAAGAAACTCTTT.

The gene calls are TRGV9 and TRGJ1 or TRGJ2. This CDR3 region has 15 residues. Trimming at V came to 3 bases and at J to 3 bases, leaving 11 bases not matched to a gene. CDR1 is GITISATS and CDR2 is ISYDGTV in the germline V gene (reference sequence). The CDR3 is CALWEPTPGYYKKLF. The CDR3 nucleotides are TGTGCCTTGTGGGAGCCCACCCCGGGTTATTATAAGAAACTCTTT.

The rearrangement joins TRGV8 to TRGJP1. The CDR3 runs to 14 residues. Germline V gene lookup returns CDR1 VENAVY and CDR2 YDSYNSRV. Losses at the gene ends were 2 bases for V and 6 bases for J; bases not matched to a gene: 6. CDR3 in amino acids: CATWDNRAGWFKIF. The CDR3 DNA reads TGTGCCACCTGGGATAACCGCGCTGGTTGGTTCAAGATATTT.

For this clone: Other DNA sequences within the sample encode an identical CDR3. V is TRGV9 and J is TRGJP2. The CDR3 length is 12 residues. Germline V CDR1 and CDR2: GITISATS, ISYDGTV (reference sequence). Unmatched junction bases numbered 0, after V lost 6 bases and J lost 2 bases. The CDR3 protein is CALWSSDWIKTF. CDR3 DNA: TGTGCCTTGTGGAGTAGTGATTGGATCAAGACGTTT.

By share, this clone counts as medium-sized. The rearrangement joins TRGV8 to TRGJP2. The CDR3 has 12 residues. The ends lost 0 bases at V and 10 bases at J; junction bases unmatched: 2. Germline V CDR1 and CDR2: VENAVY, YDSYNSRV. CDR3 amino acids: CATWDRPWIKTF. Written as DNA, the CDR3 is TGTGCCACCTGGGATAGGCCTTGGATCAAGACGTTT.

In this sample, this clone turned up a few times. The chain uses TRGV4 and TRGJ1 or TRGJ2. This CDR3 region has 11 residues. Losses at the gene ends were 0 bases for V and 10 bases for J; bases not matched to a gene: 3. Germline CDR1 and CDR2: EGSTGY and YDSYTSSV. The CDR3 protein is CATWDGPKKLF. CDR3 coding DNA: TGTGCCACCTGGGATGGGCCAAAGAAACTCTTT.

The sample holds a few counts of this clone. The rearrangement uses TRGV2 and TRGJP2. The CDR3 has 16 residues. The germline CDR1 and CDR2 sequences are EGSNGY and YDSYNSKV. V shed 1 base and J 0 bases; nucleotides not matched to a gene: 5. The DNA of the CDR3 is TGTGCCACCTGGGACGGAGGGTATAGTAGTGATTGGATCAAGACGTTT. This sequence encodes CATWDGGYSSDWIKTF.

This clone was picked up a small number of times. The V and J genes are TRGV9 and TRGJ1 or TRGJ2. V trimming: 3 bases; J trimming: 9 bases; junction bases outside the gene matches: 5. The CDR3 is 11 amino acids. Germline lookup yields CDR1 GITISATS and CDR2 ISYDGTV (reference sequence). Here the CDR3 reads CALWETSKKLF. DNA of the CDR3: TGTGCCTTGTGGGAGACTAGTAAGAAACTCTTT.

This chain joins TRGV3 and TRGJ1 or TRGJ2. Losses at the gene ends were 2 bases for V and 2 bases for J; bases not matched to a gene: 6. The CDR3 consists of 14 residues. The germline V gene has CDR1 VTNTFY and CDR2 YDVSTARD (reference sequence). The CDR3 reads CATWDIPYYYKKLF. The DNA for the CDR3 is TGTGCCACCTGGGACATCCCCTATTATTATAAGAAACTCTTT.